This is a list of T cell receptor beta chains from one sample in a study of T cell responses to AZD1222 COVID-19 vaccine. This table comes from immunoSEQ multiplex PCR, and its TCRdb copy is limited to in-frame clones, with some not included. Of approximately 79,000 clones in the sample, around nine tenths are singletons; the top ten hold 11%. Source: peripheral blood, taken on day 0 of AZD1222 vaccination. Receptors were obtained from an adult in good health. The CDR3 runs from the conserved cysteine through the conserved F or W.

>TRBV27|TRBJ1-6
CASSPYGTGSSPLHF
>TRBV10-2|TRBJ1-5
CASRQLFEPQHF
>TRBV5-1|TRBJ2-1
CASSFWGQGGNEQFF
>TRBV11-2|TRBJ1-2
CASSLFGASYGYTF
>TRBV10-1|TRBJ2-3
CASSPSGTDTQYF
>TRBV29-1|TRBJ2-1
CSAGSPAGGHEQFF
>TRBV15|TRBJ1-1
CATSRASKLNTEAFF
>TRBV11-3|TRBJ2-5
CASSLDRYRGGETQYF
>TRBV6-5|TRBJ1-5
CASRGDLDQPQHF
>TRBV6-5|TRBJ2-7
CASSPPPIPPYEQYF
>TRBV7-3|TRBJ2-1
CASSLRLDGGNEQFF
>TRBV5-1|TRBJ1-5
CASSPGSGWDQPQHF
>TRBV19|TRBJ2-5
CASSNPGQGGETQYF
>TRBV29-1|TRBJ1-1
CSVGGSSMNTEAFF
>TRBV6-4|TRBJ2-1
CASSALFLAGAPNNEQFF
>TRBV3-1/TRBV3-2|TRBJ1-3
CASSQEGGSSGNTIYF
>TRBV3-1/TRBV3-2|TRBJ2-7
CASSRGGTYEQYF
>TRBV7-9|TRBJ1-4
CASSPPQEKLFF
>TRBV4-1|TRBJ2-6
CASSHPGVSGANVLTF
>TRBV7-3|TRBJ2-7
CASSLMGGTYEQYF
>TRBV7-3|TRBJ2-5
CASSLFGSGETQYF
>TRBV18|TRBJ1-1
CASSPQGHTEAFF
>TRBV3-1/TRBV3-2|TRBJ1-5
CASSQDATGAKPQHF
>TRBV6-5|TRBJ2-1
CASSTPAGVNEQFF
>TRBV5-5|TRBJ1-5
CASSLIPTDNQPQHF
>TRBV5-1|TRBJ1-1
CASSFYRDTEAFF
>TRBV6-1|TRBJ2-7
CASSESSVDEQYF
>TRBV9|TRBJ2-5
CASSVEQGWETQYF
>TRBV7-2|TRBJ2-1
CASSFRGGAYNEQFF
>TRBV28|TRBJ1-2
CASTTGTGWLGYTF
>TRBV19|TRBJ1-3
CASSIGPDSGNTIYF
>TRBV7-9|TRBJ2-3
CASSKPSTDTQYF
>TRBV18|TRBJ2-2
CASSPQNTGELFF
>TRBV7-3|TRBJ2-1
CASSLSGSYNEQFF
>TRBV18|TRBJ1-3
CASSQGQMGTGNTIYF
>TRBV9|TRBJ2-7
CASSPHLGTTGEQYF
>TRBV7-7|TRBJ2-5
CASSPPGQGLAGKETQYF
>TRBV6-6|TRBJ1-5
CASSLQQGVLTQPQHF
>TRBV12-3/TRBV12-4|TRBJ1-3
CASSLGGTNTIYF
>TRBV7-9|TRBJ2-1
CASRPDRGYNEQFF
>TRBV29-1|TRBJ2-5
CSVKKNRDQETQYF
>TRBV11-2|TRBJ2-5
CASTRGRWGQETQYF
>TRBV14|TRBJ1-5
CASSQYGGQPQHF
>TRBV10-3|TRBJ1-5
CAISESVSANQPQHF